A single T cell receptor beta chain is shown here with its context. Its antigen is still unknown. These data are taken from a study of chemoradiotherapy in HPV16-positive cancers. Overall study context: A couple of HPV16-positive patients' cells yielded candidate HPV-specific clones and common motifs. Study-level points and caveats: Non-HPV-specific T cells did not expand in tumors during treatment, whereas candidate HPV-specific clones and E7-related motifs did.

Repertoires were generated with immunoSEQ multiplex PCR, while TCRdb's copy carries only in-frame clones and drops some. The profile shows about 2,800 clones, 79% of them singletons. The sequenced sample was tumor tissue, obtained from a patient who underwent chemoradiotherapy. The receptor's source is a human donor with HPV-associated anogenital cancer.

The CDR3 DNA follows: TGTGCCAGCAGCTTTACCGGGACAGGGAAGGAAGAGCAGTTCTTC. Amino acid sequence: CASSFTGTGKEEQFF. The chain recombines TRBV11-2 with TRBJ2-1; 9 bases match TRBD1. In germline, CDR1 is SGHAT, CDR2 FQNNGV. J was trimmed by 10 bases and V by 3 bases; bases with no gene match: 10. The CDR3 sequence is 15 residues long.